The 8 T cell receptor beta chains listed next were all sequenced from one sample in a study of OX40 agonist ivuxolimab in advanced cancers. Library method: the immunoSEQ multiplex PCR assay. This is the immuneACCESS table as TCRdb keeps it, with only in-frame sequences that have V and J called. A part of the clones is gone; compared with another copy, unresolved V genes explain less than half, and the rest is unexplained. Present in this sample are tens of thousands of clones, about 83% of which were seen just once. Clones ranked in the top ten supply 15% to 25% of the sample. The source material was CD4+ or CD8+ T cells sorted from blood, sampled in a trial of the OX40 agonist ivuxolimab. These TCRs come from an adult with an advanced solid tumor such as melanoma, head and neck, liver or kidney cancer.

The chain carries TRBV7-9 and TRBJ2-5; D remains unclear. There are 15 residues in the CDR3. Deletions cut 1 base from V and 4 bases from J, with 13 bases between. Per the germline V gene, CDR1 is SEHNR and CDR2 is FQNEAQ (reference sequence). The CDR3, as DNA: TGTGCCAGCAGCTTAGGCCCTAGGGCAGGAGAGACCCAGTACTTC. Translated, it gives CASSLGPRAGETQYF. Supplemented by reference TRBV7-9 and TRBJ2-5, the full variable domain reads DTGVSQNPRHKITKRGQNVTFRCDPISEHNRLYWYRQTLGQGPEFLTYFQNEAQLEKSRLLSDRFSAERPKGSFSTLEIQRTEQGDSAMYLCASSLGPRAGETQYFGPGTRLLVL.

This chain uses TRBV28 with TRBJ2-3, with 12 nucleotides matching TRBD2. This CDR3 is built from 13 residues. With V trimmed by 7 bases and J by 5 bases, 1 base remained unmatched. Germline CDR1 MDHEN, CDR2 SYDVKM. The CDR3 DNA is TGTGCCAGCACTAGCGGGGGGGTAGATACGCAGTATTTT. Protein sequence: CASTSGGVDTQYF.

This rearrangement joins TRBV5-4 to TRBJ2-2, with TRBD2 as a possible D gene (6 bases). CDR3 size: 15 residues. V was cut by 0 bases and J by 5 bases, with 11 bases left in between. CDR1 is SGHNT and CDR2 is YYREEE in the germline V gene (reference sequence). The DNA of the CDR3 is TGTGCCAGCAGCTTGGAATTGGGGGGAACCGGGGAGCTGTTTTTT. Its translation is CASSLELGGTGELFF.

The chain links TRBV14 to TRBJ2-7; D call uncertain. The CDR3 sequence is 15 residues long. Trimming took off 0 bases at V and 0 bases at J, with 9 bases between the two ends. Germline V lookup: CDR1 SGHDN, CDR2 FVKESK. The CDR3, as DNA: TGTGCCAGCAGCCAAGATTGGCAGATCTCCTACGAGCAGTACTTC. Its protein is CASSQDWQISYEQYF.

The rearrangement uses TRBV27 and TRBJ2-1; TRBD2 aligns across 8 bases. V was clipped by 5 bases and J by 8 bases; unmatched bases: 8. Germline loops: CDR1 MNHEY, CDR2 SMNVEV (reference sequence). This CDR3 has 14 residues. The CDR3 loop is CASSILAGRDEQFF. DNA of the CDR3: TGTGCCAGCAGTATCCTAGCGGGCCGGGATGAGCAGTTCTTC.

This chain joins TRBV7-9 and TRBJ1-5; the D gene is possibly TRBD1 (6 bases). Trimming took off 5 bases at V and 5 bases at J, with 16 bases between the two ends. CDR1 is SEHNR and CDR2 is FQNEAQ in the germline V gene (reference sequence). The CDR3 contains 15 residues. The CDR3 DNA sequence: TGTGCCAGCAGCCCCCCGGGGGGCGGGGATCAGCCCCAGCATTTT. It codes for CASSPPGGGDQPQHF.

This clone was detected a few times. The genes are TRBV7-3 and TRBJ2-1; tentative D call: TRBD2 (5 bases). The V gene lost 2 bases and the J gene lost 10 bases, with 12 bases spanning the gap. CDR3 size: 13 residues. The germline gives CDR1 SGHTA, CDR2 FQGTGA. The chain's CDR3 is CASSLELGDEQFF. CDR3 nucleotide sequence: TGTGCCAGCAGCTTAGAACTAGGAGACGAGCAGTTCTTC.

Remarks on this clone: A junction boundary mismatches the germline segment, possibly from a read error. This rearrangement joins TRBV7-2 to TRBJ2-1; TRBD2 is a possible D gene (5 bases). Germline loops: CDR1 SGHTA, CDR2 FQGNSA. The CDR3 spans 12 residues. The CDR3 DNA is TGTGCCAGCAGCTCCGGGAACACCCCCCCCGTCTTC. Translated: CASSSGNTPPVF.